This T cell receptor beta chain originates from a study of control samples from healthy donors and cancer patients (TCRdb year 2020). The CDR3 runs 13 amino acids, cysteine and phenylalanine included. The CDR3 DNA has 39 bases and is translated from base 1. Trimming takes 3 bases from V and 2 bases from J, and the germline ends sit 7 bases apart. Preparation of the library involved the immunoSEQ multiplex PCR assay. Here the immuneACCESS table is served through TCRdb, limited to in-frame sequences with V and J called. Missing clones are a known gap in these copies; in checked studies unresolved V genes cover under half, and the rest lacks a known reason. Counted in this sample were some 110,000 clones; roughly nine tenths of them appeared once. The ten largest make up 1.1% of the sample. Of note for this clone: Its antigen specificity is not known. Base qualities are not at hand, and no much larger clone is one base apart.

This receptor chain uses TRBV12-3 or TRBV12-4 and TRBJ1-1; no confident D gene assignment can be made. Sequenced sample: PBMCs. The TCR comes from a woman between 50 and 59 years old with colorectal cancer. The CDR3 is CASSFVGNTEAFF. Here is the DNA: TGTGCCAGCAGTTTTGTTGGAAACACTGAAGCTTTCTTT.